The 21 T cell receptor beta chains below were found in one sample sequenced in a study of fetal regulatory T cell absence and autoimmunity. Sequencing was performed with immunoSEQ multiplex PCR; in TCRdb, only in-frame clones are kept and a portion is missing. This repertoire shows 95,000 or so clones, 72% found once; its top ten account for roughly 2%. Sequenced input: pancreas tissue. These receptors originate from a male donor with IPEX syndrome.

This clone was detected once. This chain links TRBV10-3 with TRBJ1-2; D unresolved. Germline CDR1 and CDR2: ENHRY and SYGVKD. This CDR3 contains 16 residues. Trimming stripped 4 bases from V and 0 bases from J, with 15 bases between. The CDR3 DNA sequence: TGTGCCATCAGTGTATCAAGCGCCGGTACTAACTATGGCTACACCTTC. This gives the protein CAISVSSAGTNYGYTF.

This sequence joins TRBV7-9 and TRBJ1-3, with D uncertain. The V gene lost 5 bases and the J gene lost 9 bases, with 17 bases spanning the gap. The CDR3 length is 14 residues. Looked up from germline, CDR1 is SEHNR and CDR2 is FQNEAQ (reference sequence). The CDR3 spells CASSPGARRRTIYF. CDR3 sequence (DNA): TGTGCCAGCAGCCCCGGCGCCCGGCGCCGCACCATATATTTT.

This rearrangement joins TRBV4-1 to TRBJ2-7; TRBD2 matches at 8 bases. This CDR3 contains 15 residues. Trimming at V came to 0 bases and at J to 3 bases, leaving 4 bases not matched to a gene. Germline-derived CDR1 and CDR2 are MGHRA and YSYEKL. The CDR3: CASSQEPGRVYEQYF. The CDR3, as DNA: TGCGCCAGCAGCCAAGAACCCGGGAGGGTCTACGAGCAGTACTTC.

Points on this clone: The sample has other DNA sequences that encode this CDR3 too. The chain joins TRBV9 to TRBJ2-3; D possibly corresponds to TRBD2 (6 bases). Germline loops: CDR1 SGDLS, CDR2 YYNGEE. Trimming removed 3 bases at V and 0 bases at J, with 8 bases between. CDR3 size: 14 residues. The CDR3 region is CASSASGSTDTQYF. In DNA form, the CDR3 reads TGTGCCAGCAGCGCGAGCGGGAGCACAGATACGCAGTATTTT.

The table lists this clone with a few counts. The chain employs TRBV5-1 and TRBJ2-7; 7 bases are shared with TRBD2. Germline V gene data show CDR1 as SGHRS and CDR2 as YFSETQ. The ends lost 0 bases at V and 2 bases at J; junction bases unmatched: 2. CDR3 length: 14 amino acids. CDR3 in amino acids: CASSLGGLTYEQYF. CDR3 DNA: TGCGCCAGCAGCTTGGGGGGACTAACCTACGAGCAGTACTTC.

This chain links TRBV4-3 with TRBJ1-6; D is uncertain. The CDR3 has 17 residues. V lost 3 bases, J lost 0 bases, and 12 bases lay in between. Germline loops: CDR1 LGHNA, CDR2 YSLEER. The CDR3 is CASSHQRVNSYNSPLHF. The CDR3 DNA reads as TGCGCCAGCAGCCACCAAAGGGTTAACTCCTATAATTCACCCCTCCACTTT.

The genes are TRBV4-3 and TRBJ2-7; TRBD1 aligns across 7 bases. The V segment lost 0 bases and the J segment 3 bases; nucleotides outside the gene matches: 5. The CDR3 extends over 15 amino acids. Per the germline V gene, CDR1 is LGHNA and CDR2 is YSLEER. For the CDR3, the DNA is TGCGCCAGCAGCCAAGAAAGGGCAGGGGGCTACGAGCAGTACTTC. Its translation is CASSQERAGGYEQYF.

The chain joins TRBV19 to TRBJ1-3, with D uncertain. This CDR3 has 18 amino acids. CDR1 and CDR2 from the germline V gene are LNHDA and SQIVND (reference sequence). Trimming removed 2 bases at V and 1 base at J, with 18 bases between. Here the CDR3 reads CASSIIGGERASGNTIYF. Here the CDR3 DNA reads TGTGCCAGTAGTATAATAGGCGGGGAACGGGCTTCTGGAAACACCATATATTTT.

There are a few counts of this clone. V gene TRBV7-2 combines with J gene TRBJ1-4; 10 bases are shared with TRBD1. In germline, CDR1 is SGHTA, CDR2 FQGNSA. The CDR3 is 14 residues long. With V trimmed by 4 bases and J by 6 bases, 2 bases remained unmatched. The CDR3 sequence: CASSSGTGDEKLFF. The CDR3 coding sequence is TGTGCCAGCAGCTCCGGGACAGGGGATGAAAAACTGTTTTTT. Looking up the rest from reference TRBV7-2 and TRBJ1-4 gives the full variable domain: GAGVSQSPSNKVTEKGKDVELRCDPISGHTALYWYRQSLGQGLEFLIYFQGNSAPDKSGLPSDRFSAERTGGSVSTLTIQRTQQEDSAVYLCASSSGTGDEKLFFGSGTQLSVL.

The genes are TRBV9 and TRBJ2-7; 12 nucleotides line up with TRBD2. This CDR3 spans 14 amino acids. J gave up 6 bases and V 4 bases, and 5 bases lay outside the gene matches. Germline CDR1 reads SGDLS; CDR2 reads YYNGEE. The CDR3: CASSQLAGGREQYF. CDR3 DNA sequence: TGTGCCAGCAGCCAACTAGCGGGGGGCCGCGAGCAGTACTTC.

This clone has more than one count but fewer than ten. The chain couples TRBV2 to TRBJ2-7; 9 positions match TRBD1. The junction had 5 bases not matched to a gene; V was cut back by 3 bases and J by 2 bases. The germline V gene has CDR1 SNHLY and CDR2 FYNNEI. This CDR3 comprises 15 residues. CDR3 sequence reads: CASSETGGWTYEQYF. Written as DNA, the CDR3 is TGTGCCAGCAGTGAGACAGGGGGGTGGACCTACGAGCAGTACTTC.

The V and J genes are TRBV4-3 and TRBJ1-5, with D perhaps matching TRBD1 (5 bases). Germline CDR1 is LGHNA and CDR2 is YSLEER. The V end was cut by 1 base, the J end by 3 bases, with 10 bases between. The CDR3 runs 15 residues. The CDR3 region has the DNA TGCGCCAGCAGCCAAGGCAGGGTGGCCAATCAGCCCCAGCATTTT. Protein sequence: CASSQGRVANQPQHF.

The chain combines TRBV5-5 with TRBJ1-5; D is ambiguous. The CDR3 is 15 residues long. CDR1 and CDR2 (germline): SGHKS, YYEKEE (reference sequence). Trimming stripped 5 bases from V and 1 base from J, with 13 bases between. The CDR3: CASRSRPESNQPQHF. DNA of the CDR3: TGTGCCAGCAGAAGCAGGCCTGAGAGCAATCAGCCCCAGCATTTT.

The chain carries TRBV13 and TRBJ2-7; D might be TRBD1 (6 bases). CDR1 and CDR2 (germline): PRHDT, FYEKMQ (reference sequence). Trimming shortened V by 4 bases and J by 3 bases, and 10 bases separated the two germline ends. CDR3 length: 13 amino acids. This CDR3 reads CASSWEQGYEQYF. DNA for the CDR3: TGTGCCAGCAGCTGGGAACAGGGCTACGAGCAGTACTTC.

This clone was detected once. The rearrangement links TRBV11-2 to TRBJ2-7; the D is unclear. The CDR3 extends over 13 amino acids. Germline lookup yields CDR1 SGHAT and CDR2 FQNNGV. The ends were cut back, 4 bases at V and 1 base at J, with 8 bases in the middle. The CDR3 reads CASSSIPSYEQYF. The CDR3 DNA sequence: TGTGCCAGCAGCTCGATACCATCCTACGAGCAGTACTTC.

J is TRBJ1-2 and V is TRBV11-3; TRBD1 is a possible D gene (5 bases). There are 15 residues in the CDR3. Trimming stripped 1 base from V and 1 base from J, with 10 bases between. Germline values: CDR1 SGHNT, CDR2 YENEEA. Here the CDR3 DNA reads TGTGCCAGCAGCTTAGGAGGGGTTCATAACTATGGCTACACCTTC. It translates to CASSLGGVHNYGYTF.

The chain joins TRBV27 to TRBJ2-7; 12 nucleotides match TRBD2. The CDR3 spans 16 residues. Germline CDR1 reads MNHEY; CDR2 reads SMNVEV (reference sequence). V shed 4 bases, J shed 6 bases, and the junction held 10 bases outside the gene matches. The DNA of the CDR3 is TGTGCCAGCAGTTCACCAATACTAGCGGGAGGTGCCGAGCAGTACTTC. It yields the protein CASSSPILAGGAEQYF.

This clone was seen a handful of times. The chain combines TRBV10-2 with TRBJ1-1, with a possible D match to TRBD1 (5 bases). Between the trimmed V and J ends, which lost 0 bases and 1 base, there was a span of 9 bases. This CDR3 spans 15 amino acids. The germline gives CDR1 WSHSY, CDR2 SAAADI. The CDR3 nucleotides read TGCGCCAGCAGTGAGTCATGGGGCGCGAACACTGAAGCTTTCTTT. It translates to CASSESWGANTEAFF.

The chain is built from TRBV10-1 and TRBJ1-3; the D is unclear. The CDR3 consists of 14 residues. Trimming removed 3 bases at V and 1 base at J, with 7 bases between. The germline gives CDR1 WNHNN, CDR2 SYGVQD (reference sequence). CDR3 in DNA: TGCGCCAGCAGTGAAGGGCTTTCTGGAAACACCATATATTTT. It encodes CASSEGLSGNTIYF.

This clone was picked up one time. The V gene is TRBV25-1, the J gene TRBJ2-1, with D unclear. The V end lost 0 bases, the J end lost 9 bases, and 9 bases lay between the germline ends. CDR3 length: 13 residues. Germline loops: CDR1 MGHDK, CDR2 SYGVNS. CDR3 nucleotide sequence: TGTGCCAGCAGTGAATATGGCCACGGTGAGCAGTTCTTC. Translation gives CASSEYGHGEQFF.

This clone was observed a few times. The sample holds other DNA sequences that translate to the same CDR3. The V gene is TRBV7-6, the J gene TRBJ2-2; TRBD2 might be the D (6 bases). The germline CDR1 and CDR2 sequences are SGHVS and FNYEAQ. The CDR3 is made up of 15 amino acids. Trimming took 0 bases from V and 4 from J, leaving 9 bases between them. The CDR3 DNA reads TGTGCCAGCAGCTTAGCGGGAGGCCGCACCGGGGAGCTGTTTTTT. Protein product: CASSLAGGRTGELFF.